These T cell receptor beta chains were read from a single sample in a study of CD8+ T cells in alopecia areata. Generated by immunoSEQ multiplex PCR, the TCRdb table keeps only in-frame clones and is missing some. The table lists around 110,000 clones, around three fifths of them singletons. This specimen was CD8+ T cells sorted from blood, taken at week 24, from a patient treated with tofacitinib. The source of these receptors is a human donor with alopecia areata. Both conserved end residues are part of each CDR3. Each record gives: D gene, V gene, J gene, clone size, CDR3 DNA, CDR3 protein. A D gene is named only where the DNA matches it firmly. Expanded clones get a size class; other rows say once, few or many, or leave the size out.

d_gene: -
v_gene: TRBV13
j_gene: TRBJ2-3
abundance: -
CDR3nt: TGTGCCAGCAGCTTCCTACCTGATACGCAGTATTTT
CDR3aa: CASSFLPDTQYF

d_gene: -
v_gene: TRBV19
j_gene: TRBJ2-6
abundance: -
CDR3nt: TGTGCCAGTAGGCCCGTTAGTGGGGCCAACGTCCTGACTTTC
CDR3aa: CASRPVSGANVLTF

d_gene: TRBD1
v_gene: TRBV9
j_gene: TRBJ1-6
abundance: -
CDR3nt: TGTGCCAGCAGCGCTGGACAGGATAATTCACCCCTCCACTTT
CDR3aa: CASSAGQDNSPLHF

d_gene: TRBD1
v_gene: TRBV2
j_gene: TRBJ2-7
abundance: -
CDR3nt: TGTGCCAGCAGCGAACGGACAGGGGAATACGAGCAGTACTTC
CDR3aa: CASSERTGEYEQYF

d_gene: -
v_gene: TRBV27
j_gene: TRBJ2-3
abundance: -
CDR3nt: TGTGCCATCCGACCTTTACCAGGCGCGAGCACAGATACGCAGTATTTT
CDR3aa: CAIRPLPGASTDTQYF

d_gene: -
v_gene: TRBV7-3
j_gene: TRBJ2-5
abundance: few
CDR3nt: TGTGCCAGCAGCCTAGACAATTCAGAGACCCAGTACTTC
CDR3aa: CASSLDNSETQYF

d_gene: -
v_gene: TRBV30
j_gene: TRBJ1-1
abundance: many
CDR3nt: TGTGCCTGGAACGGAGGGACCACTGAAGCTTTCTTT
CDR3aa: CAWNGGTTEAFF

d_gene: -
v_gene: TRBV27
j_gene: TRBJ1-1
abundance: -
CDR3nt: TGTGCCAGCAGTTTATCGGGACGGGAAAACACTGAAGCTTTCTTT
CDR3aa: CASSLSGRENTEAFF

d_gene: TRBD1
v_gene: TRBV9
j_gene: TRBJ1-1
abundance: -
CDR3nt: TGTGCCAGCAGCGTACAAGCCGACAGGGGTACTGAAGCTTTCTTT
CDR3aa: CASSVQADRGTEAFF

d_gene: TRBD2
v_gene: TRBV7-2
j_gene: TRBJ2-1
abundance: few
CDR3nt: TGTGCCAGCAGCTTAGTGCCTAGCGGGGGGTTGGATGAGCAGTTCTTC
CDR3aa: CASSLVPSGGLDEQFF

d_gene: -
v_gene: TRBV18
j_gene: TRBJ2-6
abundance: -
CDR3nt: TGTGCCAGCTCGCCCCCCCCTCCTGGGGCCAACGTCCTGACTTTC
CDR3aa: CASSPPPPGANVLTF

d_gene: -
v_gene: TRBV15
j_gene: TRBJ2-7
abundance: few
CDR3nt: TGTGCCACCAGCAGAGATCGGGGGTACGAGCAGTACTTC
CDR3aa: CATSRDRGYEQYF

d_gene: -
v_gene: TRBV5-6
j_gene: TRBJ1-1
abundance: -
CDR3nt: TGTGCCAGCAGCTTGGGAGCTGGGGCGTTGAACACTGAAGCTTTCTTT
CDR3aa: CASSLGAGALNTEAFF

d_gene: TRBD1
v_gene: TRBV15
j_gene: TRBJ2-7
abundance: -
CDR3nt: TGTGCCACCAGCAGCCTCGGGGACAGTGACGAGCAGTACTTC
CDR3aa: CATSSLGDSDEQYF

d_gene: -
v_gene: TRBV5-4
j_gene: TRBJ2-2
abundance: many
CDR3nt: TGTGCCAGCAGCCGTTGGGGACAGAACACCGGGGAGCTGTTTTTT
CDR3aa: CASSRWGQNTGELFF

d_gene: TRBD1
v_gene: TRBV27
j_gene: TRBJ2-1
abundance: -
CDR3nt: TGTGCCACTGGCGGGACAGGGGGCAGTGAGCAGTTCTTC
CDR3aa: CATGGTGGSEQFF

d_gene: -
v_gene: TRBV19
j_gene: TRBJ1-1
abundance: -
CDR3nt: TGTGCCAGTAAGCTCAGGGACGCTGAAGCTTTCTTT
CDR3aa: CASKLRDAEAFF

d_gene: -
v_gene: TRBV29-1
j_gene: TRBJ1-1
abundance: -
CDR3nt: TGCAGCTCCCTGGGGGGGCACTGGAACACTGAAGCTTTCTTT
CDR3aa: CSSLGGHWNTEAFF

d_gene: -
v_gene: TRBV27
j_gene: TRBJ1-2
abundance: few
CDR3nt: TGTGCCACCAGGCCGTTTGCGGGGGCGCAAATCGGCTACACCTTC
CDR3aa: CATRPFAGAQIGYTF

d_gene: -
v_gene: TRBV10-3
j_gene: TRBJ1-5
abundance: -
CDR3nt: TGTGCCATCAGTGAGTCGTTTCAGGAAGGGTATCAGCCCCAGCATTTT
CDR3aa: CAISESFQEGYQPQHF

d_gene: TRBD1
v_gene: TRBV2
j_gene: TRBJ1-6
abundance: -
CDR3nt: TGTGCCAGCAGCCCGGGACAGGATGGCGATTCACCCCTCCACTTT
CDR3aa: CASSPGQDGDSPLHF

d_gene: -
v_gene: TRBV7-9
j_gene: TRBJ2-3
abundance: -
CDR3nt: TGTGCCAGCAGCTTAGAAGATACGCAGTATTTT
CDR3aa: CASSLEDTQYF

d_gene: -
v_gene: TRBV5-4
j_gene: TRBJ1-2
abundance: few
CDR3nt: TGTGCCAGCAGCCCACCGACAGTGAACTATGGCTACACCTTC
CDR3aa: CASSPPTVNYGYTF

d_gene: -
v_gene: TRBV29-1
j_gene: TRBJ1-5
abundance: once
CDR3nt: TGCAGCGTTAATCAGCCCCAGCATTTT
CDR3aa: CSVNQPQHF

d_gene: -
v_gene: TRBV27
j_gene: TRBJ2-3
abundance: -
CDR3nt: TGTGCCAGCAGATTCCAGGGGCTGGATACGCAGTATTTT
CDR3aa: CASRFQGLDTQYF

d_gene: -
v_gene: TRBV4-1
j_gene: TRBJ2-3
abundance: few
CDR3nt: TGCGCCAGCAGCTTCCAAGGGGATAGCACAGATACGCAGTATTTT
CDR3aa: CASSFQGDSTDTQYF

d_gene: -
v_gene: TRBV6-1
j_gene: TRBJ2-7
abundance: -
CDR3nt: TGTGCCAGCAGTGAAGACGAGAGCAGCTCCTACGAGCAGTACTTC
CDR3aa: CASSEDESSSYEQYF

d_gene: -
v_gene: TRBV27
j_gene: TRBJ1-2
abundance: -
CDR3nt: TGTGCCAGCAGTCCCCAAACCCCAGCGTCCGCTAACTATGGCTACACCTTC
CDR3aa: CASSPQTPASANYGYTF

d_gene: TRBD2
v_gene: TRBV13
j_gene: TRBJ2-3
abundance: -
CDR3nt: TGTGCCAGCAGCTCTAGCGGGGGGGCCATTGAAGATACGCAGTATTTT
CDR3aa: CASSSSGGAIEDTQYF

d_gene: -
v_gene: TRBV2
j_gene: TRBJ2-2
abundance: -
CDR3nt: TGTGCCAGCAGTTCCACCATTATTGACACCGGGGAGCTGTTTTTT
CDR3aa: CASSSTIIDTGELFF

d_gene: -
v_gene: TRBV6-5
j_gene: TRBJ2-3
abundance: -
CDR3nt: TGTGCCAGCAGTTACTCAGGCATGCACACAGATACGCAGTATTTT
CDR3aa: CASSYSGMHTDTQYF

d_gene: -
v_gene: TRBV6-5
j_gene: TRBJ2-7
abundance: -
CDR3nt: TGTGCCAGCAGTTGGTCGACGGAGACCTACGAGCAGTACTTC
CDR3aa: CASSWSTETYEQYF

d_gene: TRBD1
v_gene: TRBV5-1
j_gene: TRBJ2-7
abundance: -
CDR3nt: TGCGCCAGCAGCGCGGAAGGACAGGGGGCGGGTGAGCAGTACTTC
CDR3aa: CASSAEGQGAGEQYF

d_gene: TRBD1
v_gene: TRBV19
j_gene: TRBJ1-3
abundance: -
CDR3nt: TGTGCCAGTAGTATACCTCCGGGACAGCTCTCTGGAAACACCATATATTTT
CDR3aa: CASSIPPGQLSGNTIYF

d_gene: TRBD2
v_gene: TRBV11-2
j_gene: TRBJ2-5
abundance: -
CDR3nt: TGTGCCAGCAGTTCCAACTTCGGGCTAGCGGCTACCCAAGAGACCCAGTACTTC
CDR3aa: CASSSNFGLAATQETQYF

d_gene: TRBD1
v_gene: TRBV13
j_gene: TRBJ2-7
abundance: -
CDR3nt: TGTGCCAGCAGCCCAGGGGGCGCAGAGCAGTACTTC
CDR3aa: CASSPGGAEQYF

d_gene: TRBD2
v_gene: TRBV6-5
j_gene: TRBJ2-1
abundance: few
CDR3nt: TGTGCCAGCAGTTATGGGGGGGTCGGATACAATGAGCAGTTCTTC
CDR3aa: CASSYGGVGYNEQFF

d_gene: -
v_gene: TRBV5-4
j_gene: TRBJ1-1
abundance: -
CDR3nt: TGTGCCAGCAGCTTGGGGGCAGCTGAAGCTTTCTTT
CDR3aa: CASSLGAAEAFF

d_gene: -
v_gene: TRBV29-1
j_gene: TRBJ2-6
abundance: -
CDR3nt: TGCAGCGTTGAAGCCCAGGAGGCTGGGGCCAACGTCCTGACTTTC
CDR3aa: CSVEAQEAGANVLTF

d_gene: -
v_gene: TRBV30
j_gene: TRBJ2-7
abundance: -
CDR3nt: TGTGCCTGGAGTGTCCTCCAGGGGAACGAGCAGTACTTC
CDR3aa: CAWSVLQGNEQYF

d_gene: -
v_gene: TRBV6-5
j_gene: TRBJ1-2
abundance: once
CDR3nt: TGTGCCAGCAGTTACGGAGGGTTGGGCTATGGCTACACCTTC
CDR3aa: CASSYGGLGYGYTF

d_gene: -
v_gene: TRBV7-2
j_gene: TRBJ2-2
abundance: few
CDR3nt: TGTGCCAGCAGCTTACGGGCGAGCGCCGGGGAGCTGTTTTTT
CDR3aa: CASSLRASAGELFF

d_gene: TRBD2
v_gene: TRBV5-1
j_gene: TRBJ2-3
abundance: -
CDR3nt: TGCGCCAGCAGCTTGGCCGTAGCGGGGGGACCCACAGATACGCAGTATTTT
CDR3aa: CASSLAVAGGPTDTQYF

d_gene: TRBD1
v_gene: TRBV7-2
j_gene: TRBJ1-1
abundance: -
CDR3nt: TGTGCCAGCAGCTTGGGGACAGGAAGAGCAGCTGAAGCTTTCTTT
CDR3aa: CASSLGTGRAAEAFF

d_gene: -
v_gene: TRBV29-1
j_gene: TRBJ1-1
abundance: once
CDR3nt: TGCAGCGTTGACACCACCATGAACACTGAAGCTTTCTTT
CDR3aa: CSVDTTMNTEAFF

d_gene: -
v_gene: TRBV7-9
j_gene: TRBJ1-1
abundance: -
CDR3nt: TGTGCCAGCAGCGTTTCTTCTGCGGCTGAAGCTTTCTTT
CDR3aa: CASSVSSAAEAFF

d_gene: -
v_gene: TRBV7-9
j_gene: TRBJ1-2
abundance: -
CDR3nt: TGTGCCAGCAGCCCCAGTGGGGAGTGGAACTATGGCTACACCTTC
CDR3aa: CASSPSGEWNYGYTF

d_gene: TRBD1
v_gene: TRBV2
j_gene: TRBJ2-7
abundance: -
CDR3nt: TGTGCCAGCAGTGAATTTCTCGGACAGGGCTACGAGCAGTACTTC
CDR3aa: CASSEFLGQGYEQYF

d_gene: -
v_gene: TRBV29-1
j_gene: TRBJ2-3
abundance: -
CDR3nt: TGCAGCGTCCCCACATCGTGGAGCACAGATACGCAGTATTTT
CDR3aa: CSVPTSWSTDTQYF

d_gene: -
v_gene: TRBV10-3
j_gene: TRBJ2-7
abundance: -
CDR3nt: TGTGCCATCAGTGAGCCGGGCTACGAGCAGTACTTC
CDR3aa: CAISEPGYEQYF

d_gene: -
v_gene: TRBV29-1
j_gene: TRBJ2-3
abundance: few
CDR3nt: TGCAGCGTTGAACGGGACGGCACAGATACGCAGTATTTT
CDR3aa: CSVERDGTDTQYF

d_gene: TRBD2
v_gene: TRBV5-6
j_gene: TRBJ2-3
abundance: -
CDR3nt: TGTGCCAGCAGCTTACCGGGACTAGCGGCGCAGTATTTT
CDR3aa: CASSLPGLAAQYF

d_gene: TRBD1
v_gene: TRBV6-5
j_gene: TRBJ1-5
abundance: few
CDR3nt: TGTGCCAGCAGTCCCGGGACAGGGAATAATTGGCCCCAGCATTTT
CDR3aa: CASSPGTGNNWPQHF

d_gene: TRBD1
v_gene: TRBV6-6
j_gene: TRBJ2-5
abundance: -
CDR3nt: TGTGCCAGCACCCCAAAAGGCCGGGACAGGGGTGAGACCCAGTACTTC
CDR3aa: CASTPKGRDRGETQYF

d_gene: -
v_gene: TRBV13
j_gene: TRBJ2-2
abundance: once
CDR3nt: TGTGCCAGCAGCCCCTGGACAGGAGGGACCGGGGAGCTGTTTTTT
CDR3aa: CASSPWTGGTGELFF